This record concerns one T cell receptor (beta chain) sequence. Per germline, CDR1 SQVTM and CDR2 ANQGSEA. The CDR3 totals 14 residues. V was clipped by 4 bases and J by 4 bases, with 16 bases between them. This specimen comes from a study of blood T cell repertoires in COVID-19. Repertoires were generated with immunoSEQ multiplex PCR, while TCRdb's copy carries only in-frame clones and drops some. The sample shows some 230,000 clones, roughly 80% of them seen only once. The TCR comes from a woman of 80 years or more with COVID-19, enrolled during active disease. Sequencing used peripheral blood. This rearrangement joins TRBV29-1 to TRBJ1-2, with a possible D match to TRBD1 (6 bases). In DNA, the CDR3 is TGCAGCGTTGTTGGTAGCAGGGACACCTATGGCTACACCTTC. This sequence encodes CSVVGSRDTYGYTF.